Below are 25 T cell receptor beta chains sequenced from a single sample in a study of Ad26.COV2.S vaccination and SARS-CoV-2 variants. Sequenced by immunoSEQ multiplex PCR; TCRdb stores in-frame clones only, minus some. The sample has a few hundred thousand clones, 83% seen once; the top ten hold around 7.4%. Treatment described: some 20 received Ad26.COV2.S at low or high dose, single or two shots; about five received placebo; per-sample allocation not given. Samples were taken on day 63 after the first vaccine or placebo injection. The sample consisted of peripheral blood, taken in a trial of Ad26.COV2.S vaccine versus placebo. These TCRs come from a person between 18 and 65 years old who received the Ad26.COV2.S COVID-19 vaccine or a placebo.

The gene calls are TRBV27 and TRBJ1-5; no definite D call. The CDR3 totals 16 residues. From germline, CDR1 is MNHEY and CDR2 SMNVEV (reference sequence). V was trimmed by 0 bases and J by 0 bases, leaving 9 bases between them. The CDR3 DNA reads as TGTGCCAGCAGTTTATCGGTGGGAAGTAGCAATCAGCCCCAGCATTTT. It encodes CASSLSVGSSNQPQHF.

The chain combines TRBV19 with TRBJ2-1; the match to TRBD2 covers 11 bases. The CDR3 totals 14 residues. Losses at the gene ends were 7 bases for V and 6 bases for J; bases not matched to a gene: 5. Germline CDR1 LNHDA, CDR2 SQIVND (reference sequence). Written as DNA, the CDR3 is TGTGCCAGTACCCCCGGACTAGCGGGCAATGAGCAGTTCTTC. This codes for CASTPGLAGNEQFF.

This clone was seen a few times. V gene TRBV28 combines with J gene TRBJ2-3, with 10 bases identical to TRBD2. This CDR3 region has 16 residues. Germline-derived CDR1 and CDR2 are MDHEN and SYDVKM. The J segment lost 3 bases and the V segment lost 4 bases, leaving 7 bases of the junction unmatched. The CDR3 loop reads CASSSPAAGGTDTQYF. CDR3 coding DNA: TGTGCCAGCAGTTCGCCAGCAGCGGGGGGGACAGATACGCAGTATTTT. The full variable domain, in which reference TRBV28 and TRBJ2-3 provide the parts outside the CDR3, is DVKVTQSSRYLVKRTGEKVFLECVQDMDHENMFWYRQDPGLGLRLIYFSYDVKMKEKGDIPEGYSVSREKKERFSLILESASTNQTSMYLCASSSPAAGGTDTQYFGPGTRLTVL.

This chain connects TRBV6-5 to TRBJ1-1; D might be TRBD1 (5 bases). The V and J ends lost 10 bases and 1 base respectively, with 10 bases between them. The CDR3 spans 12 residues. Germline CDR1 and CDR2: MNHEY and SVGAGI. CDR3 region: CATEGPNTEAFF. CDR3 DNA sequence: TGTGCCACCGAGGGGCCGAACACTGAAGCTTTCTTT.

This clone was detected only a few times. This chain connects TRBV5-1 to TRBJ1-5; D is unclear. Germline V gene data show CDR1 as SGHRS and CDR2 as YFSETQ. V was trimmed by 4 bases and J by 5 bases, leaving 10 bases between them. CDR3 length equals 13 residues. In nucleotides, the CDR3 is TGCGCCAGCAGCCGGTTCGGGGATCAGCCCCAGCATTTT. Translating gives CASSRFGDQPQHF.

The chain has TRBV20-1 and TRBJ2-5; D may be TRBD1 (6 bases). There are 13 residues in the CDR3. V was cut by 3 bases and J by 2 bases, with 10 bases left in between. Germline lookup yields CDR1 DFQATT and CDR2 SNEGSKA (reference sequence). The DNA for the CDR3 is TGCAGTGCTAGTGTTGGACAGCAAGAGACCCAGTACTTC. It specifies CSASVGQQETQYF.

This sequence joins TRBV6-5 and TRBJ2-2, with D possibly TRBD1 on 5 matching bases. V gave up 7 bases and J gave up 5 bases, with 14 bases separating them. The germline V gene encodes CDR1 MNHEY and CDR2 SVGAGI. CDR3 size: 14 residues. CDR3 region: CASTGQRRTGELFF. CDR3 nucleotide sequence: TGTGCCAGCACTGGACAACGGAGAACCGGGGAGCTGTTTTTT.

This chain joins TRBV9 and TRBJ1-5, with a tentative D call TRBD1 (6 bases). V was clipped by 3 bases and J by 7 bases, with 17 bases between them. The CDR3 runs to 15 residues. Germline assignment: CDR1 SGDLS and CDR2 YYNGEE. The CDR3 sequence: CASSARGAGDQPQHF. The CDR3 bases are TGTGCCAGCAGCGCGAGGGGGGCTGGGGACCAGCCCCAGCATTTT.

This clone was detected once. V gene TRBV2 combines with J gene TRBJ1-6; no definite D call. Germline V lookup: CDR1 SNHLY, CDR2 FYNNEI. Trimming took off 6 bases at V and 2 bases at J, with 8 bases between the two ends. CDR3 length equals 14 residues. CDR3 sequence: CASRPGPYNSPLHF. The DNA for the CDR3 is TGTGCCAGCAGACCCGGACCCTATAATTCACCCCTCCACTTT.

This chain uses TRBV7-2 with TRBJ2-3, with 14 nucleotides matching TRBD2. CDR1 and CDR2 (germline): SGHTA, FQGNSA. The CDR3 sequence is 15 residues long. V was pared by 5 bases and J by 7 bases, with 5 bases of the junction left unmatched. In DNA form, the CDR3 reads TGTGCCAGCAGCACCCGACTAGCGGGGGGGCATACGCAGTATTTT. Translating it yields CASSTRLAGGHTQYF.

The genes are TRBV2 and TRBJ1-5; D unclear. The germline gives CDR1 SNHLY, CDR2 FYNNEI. V was trimmed by 7 bases and J by 6 bases, leaving 10 bases between them. There are 12 residues in the CDR3. The CDR3 region is CASTKVGQPQHF. In DNA form, the CDR3 reads TGTGCCAGCACCAAGGTGGGTCAGCCCCAGCATTTT. Together with reference TRBV2 and TRBJ1-5, the CDR3 gives the full variable domain: EPEVTQTPSHQVTQMGQEVILRCVPISNHLYFYWYRQILGQKVEFLVSFYNNEISEKSEIFDDQFSVERPDGSNFTLKIRSTKLEDSAMYFCASTKVGQPQHFGDGTRLSIL.

V is TRBV29-1 and J is TRBJ1-2; D is possibly TRBD1 (5 bases). Germline CDR1 and CDR2: SQVTM and ANQGSEA. V was pared by 3 bases and J by 5 bases, with 16 bases between. The CDR3 length is 14 residues. The CDR3, as DNA: TGCAGCGTTGATCAGTCAGGGATCGGATATGGCTACACCTTC. It specifies CSVDQSGIGYGYTF.

The CDR3 is CASSPYWNNYGYTF. CDR3 DNA: TGTGCCAGCAGTCCCTATTGGAATAACTATGGCTACACCTTC. V usage is TRBV6-2 or TRBV6-3 and J usage is TRBJ1-2; D is unclear. The CDR3 spans 14 residues. V was cut by 5 bases and J by 1 base, with 11 bases left in between. Germline values: CDR1 MNHEY, CDR2 SVGEGT.

The chain uses TRBV11-2 and TRBJ2-1, with D perhaps assigned TRBD1 or TRBD2 (5 bases each). This CDR3 contains 14 residues. Germline CDR1 is SGHAT and CDR2 is FQNNGV. Trimming removed 6 bases from V and 7 bases from J, with 16 bases in between. CDR3 nucleotides: TGTGCCAGCAGGGGGCCCCGAGGGGTGAATGAGCAGTTCTTC. The encoded protein is CASRGPRGVNEQFF.

V gene TRBV7-2 combines with J gene TRBJ2-1; D remains unclear. The V gene lost 2 bases and the J gene lost 5 bases, with 7 bases spanning the gap. CDR1 is SGHTA and CDR2 is FQGNSA in the germline V gene. This CDR3 is built from 13 residues. The CDR3 here is CASSLTAHNEQFF. In DNA, the CDR3 is TGTGCCAGCAGCTTAACAGCGCACAATGAGCAGTTCTTC.

This rearrangement joins TRBV6-1 to TRBJ2-2; D is tentatively TRBD1 or TRBD2 (5 bases each). Germline V CDR1 and CDR2: MNHNS, SASEGT. Trimming took off 1 base at V and 9 bases at J, with 15 bases between the two ends. This CDR3 is 15 amino acids long. Here the CDR3 reads CASSEEGTISRELFF. In DNA form, the CDR3 reads TGTGCCAGCAGTGAAGAAGGGACGATCTCCCGGGAGCTGTTTTTT.

The chain joins TRBV29-1 to TRBJ2-1; 7 bases agree with TRBD1. V shed 7 bases and J 6 bases; nucleotides not matched to a gene: 12. The germline V gene encodes CDR1 SQVTM and CDR2 ANQGSEA. The CDR3 covers 14 residues. CDR3 sequence reads: CSDIQGIRGNEQFF. CDR3 DNA: TGCAGCGATATACAGGGGATCAGAGGCAATGAGCAGTTCTTC.

The V call is TRBV15, the J call TRBJ2-6; possible D gene TRBD2, 5 bases. In germline, CDR1 is LNHNV, CDR2 YYDKDF (reference sequence). V was shortened by 5 bases and J by 0 bases, with 17 bases between the two germline ends. The CDR3 loop spans 18 amino acids. The CDR3, as DNA: TGTGCCACCAGCCCCCGGCGGGTAGTCTACTCTGGGGCCAACGTCCTGACTTTC. Translating it yields CATSPRRVVYSGANVLTF. Full variable domain (remainder filled in from reference TRBV15 and TRBJ2-6): DAMVIQNPRYQVTQFGKPVTLSCSQTLNHNVMYWYQQKSSQAPKLLFHYYDKDFNNEADTPDNFQSRRPNTSFCFLDIRSPGLGDTAMYLCATSPRRVVYSGANVLTFGAGSRLTVL.

The rearrangement joins TRBV6-5 to TRBJ2-1; D gene ambiguous. V was shortened by 11 bases and J by 0 bases, with 11 bases between the two germline ends. CDR1 and CDR2 from the germline V gene are MNHEY and SVGAGI. The length of the CDR3 is 13 residues. As DNA, the CDR3 is TGTGCCCATCCGGGTAGCTCCTACAATGAGCAGTTCTTC. Amino acids: CAHPGSSYNEQFF.

The chain carries TRBV5-1 and TRBJ2-3; perhaps TRBD2 as D (6 bases). The ends were cut back, 2 bases at V and 0 bases at J, with 10 bases in the middle. The CDR3 spans 15 residues. CDR1 SGHRS and CDR2 YFSETQ come from the germline V gene. Here the CDR3 reads CASSFRDSSTDTQYF. DNA of the CDR3: TGCGCCAGCAGCTTCCGGGACTCGAGCACAGATACGCAGTATTTT.

The chain recombines TRBV28 with TRBJ2-7; D possibly corresponds to TRBD1 (6 bases). Germline CDR1 reads MDHEN; CDR2 reads SYDVKM. This CDR3 region has 15 residues. V gave up 7 bases and J gave up 6 bases, with 22 bases separating them. CDR3 amino acids: CASTPPPPGASEQYF. The CDR3, as DNA: TGTGCCAGCACTCCCCCTCCCCCAGGGGCGTCCGAGCAGTACTTC.

This chain connects TRBV11-2 to TRBJ2-7; D uncertain. The CDR3 contains 14 residues. The V gene's germline CDR1 is SGHAT and CDR2 FQNNGV. The V gene lost 3 bases and the J gene lost 2 bases, with 11 bases spanning the gap. CDR3 sequence reads: CASSFLKGTYEQYF. Here the CDR3 DNA reads TGTGCCAGCAGCTTTTTAAAGGGAACCTACGAGCAGTACTTC.

This clone was seen a few times. The chain recombines TRBV14 with TRBJ1-2; D is perhaps TRBD1 (5 bases). The CDR3 sequence is 13 residues long. Germline V gene sequence: CDR1 SGHDN, CDR2 FVKESK. The V gene lost 2 bases and the J gene lost 5 bases, with 9 bases spanning the gap. In nucleotides, the CDR3 is TGTGCCAGCAGCCAATGGGACGGATATGGCTACACCTTC. Translation: CASSQWDGYGYTF.

The V call is TRBV4-2, the J call TRBJ2-7; 11 bases fit TRBD2. The germline V gene has CDR1 LGHNA and CDR2 YNFKEQ. V gave up 1 base and J gave up 4 bases; unmatched junction bases: 6. The CDR3 length is 16 residues. CDR3 in DNA: TGTGCCAGCAGCCAAGGGCTAGCGGGAGGAACGTACGAGCAGTACTTC. This translates into CASSQGLAGGTYEQYF.

This clone was counted once. V usage is TRBV4-2 and J usage is TRBJ1-1, with D hard to call. CDR1 and CDR2 from the germline V gene are LGHNA and YNFKEQ. Trimming removed 0 bases at V and 2 bases at J, with 7 bases between. The CDR3 is 14 residues long. This CDR3 is CASSQEARNTEAFF. CDR3 DNA sequence: TGTGCCAGCAGCCAAGAAGCACGTAACACTGAAGCTTTCTTT.